A selection of T cell receptor beta chains follows, all from one sample in a study of blood T cell repertoires in COVID-19. Libraries were prepared by immunoSEQ multiplex PCR; TCRdb keeps only in-frame clonotypes and omits some of them. Altogether about 240,000 clones are present, roughly 86% being singletons, with the ten largest covering more than 9%. Sequencing input: peripheral blood. These receptors were obtained from a man of 80 years or more with acute or convalescent COVID-19. CDR3s include the opening cysteine and the closing phenylalanine or tryptophan. Fields, in order: clone size, J gene, V gene, CDR3 length, CDR3 protein. Rows give clone size only sometimes, using once, few, many, or a class for an expanded clone.

>-|TRBJ2-5|TRBV29-1|13
CSVTTGNGETQYF
>-|TRBJ2-7|TRBV28|13
CASSFSTVYEQYF
>-|TRBJ2-6|TRBV27|17
CASSLAGWATGANVLTF
>-|TRBJ1-2|TRBV19|15
CASRLGQGANYGYTF
>-|TRBJ1-3|TRBV6-1|15
CASSERGWDGNTIYF
>-|TRBJ1-5|TRBV6-6|13
CASRDRFNQPQHF
>-|TRBJ1-2|TRBV15|13
CATSRGQGEGYTF
>-|TRBJ2-1|TRBV6-5|15
CASTRDRPLNNEQFF
>-|TRBJ2-3|TRBV7-9|15
CASSKDLLIGDTQYF
>-|TRBJ1-4|TRBV3-1/TRBV3-2|16
CASSLTRQVLNEKLFF
>-|TRBJ2-1|TRBV5-1|14
CATSRLGSYNEQFF
>-|TRBJ2-3|TRBV10-2|19
CASSEPLGRAGGQGDTQYF
>-|TRBJ1-3|TRBV7-2|16
CASSLNQGGSGNTIYF
>once|TRBJ1-4|TRBV25-1|12
CASNRRYEKLFF
>-|TRBJ2-1|TRBV24-1|17
CATSDFGGQSSYNEQFF
>-|TRBJ2-5|TRBV27|13
CASGLVRGETQYF
>-|TRBJ1-5|TRBV7-2|18
CASSLAGVGLGGNQPQHF
>-|TRBJ1-5|TRBV19|16
CASRNPRQGDGQPQHF
>-|TRBJ1-1|TRBV28|14
CASSLLAGNTEAFF
>-|TRBJ1-2|TRBV2|15
CASSPRTSSSYGYTF
>-|TRBJ2-1|TRBV5-1|14
CASSLGLAGDEQFF
>-|TRBJ1-6|TRBV7-3|16
CASSSRGGRYNSPLHF
>-|TRBJ2-1|TRBV6-5|15
CASSYLGQGPAEQFF
>-|TRBJ2-1|TRBV19|15
CASSNSGAAQGEQFF
>few|TRBJ2-2|TRBV9|13
CASSVQNTGELFF
>-|TRBJ2-1|TRBV5-1|15
CASSLEAGYGNEQFF
>-|TRBJ2-5|TRBV5-6|14
CASSLRGNQETQYF
>-|TRBJ1-5|TRBV7-8|15
CASSLGTGKYQPQHF
>-|TRBJ1-5|TRBV6-1|14
CASSEDPTQGPQHF
>-|TRBJ1-5|TRBV7-2|15
CASSPSGGSNQPQHF
>-|TRBJ2-1|TRBV11-2|14
CASTPEGRGDEQFF
>-|TRBJ1-2|TRBV10-3|17
CAIRPPGQTHFNYGYTF
>-|TRBJ1-1|TRBV6-5|13
CASQVWVNTEAFF
>-|TRBJ2-5|TRBV28|14
CASSSDRGRETQYF
>-|TRBJ1-2|TRBV2|12
CASRLTGAGYTF
>-|TRBJ1-6|TRBV2|15
CASSGGQGVSSPLHF
>-|TRBJ2-1|TRBV28|17
CASSLPFGAGSYNEQFF
>-|TRBJ1-2|TRBV6-6|15
CASSYRDRGVGGYTF
>-|TRBJ1-4|TRBV5-1|14
CASSLRGPREKLFF
>-|TRBJ2-2|TRBV29-1|16
CSVDLGGLAGSGELFF
>-|TRBJ1-1|TRBV10-1|14
CAGGVQIINTEAFF
>-|TRBJ1-1|TRBV28|12
CASRLRATGAFF
>-|TRBJ2-7|TRBV18|14
CASSPRTGHDEQYF
>-|TRBJ1-4|TRBV27|13
CASSSGRGEKLFF
>once|TRBJ2-1|TRBV5-1|16
CASSLVAGDLTNEQFF
>-|TRBJ1-1|TRBV3-1/TRBV3-2|15
CASSPLNTGNTEAFF
>-|TRBJ2-1|TRBV12-3/TRBV12-4|13
CASSRGQGHEQFF
>-|TRBJ2-7|TRBV14|13
CASSQGRTLGQYF
>-|TRBJ1-6|TRBV19|15
CASSIQQGEASPLHF